The next 8 T cell receptor beta chains were all read from a single sample in a study of cytomegalovirus exposure and HLA in healthy donors. 60 Vbeta and 13 Jbeta primers were used in PCR. Generated by immunoSEQ multiplex PCR, the TCRdb table keeps only in-frame clones and is missing some. The sample shows around 150,000 clones, around 79% of them seen only once. The sequenced sample was PBMCs. These receptors were taken from a woman in her thirties or forties in good health and CMV-seropositive.

The chain links TRBV7-2 to TRBJ2-7, with 10 bases fitting TRBD2. The CDR3 sequence is 16 residues long. Trimming cost V 5 bases and J 4 bases; bases outside gene matches: 11. The germline V gene encodes CDR1 SGHTA and CDR2 FQGNSA. The CDR3 DNA is TGTGCCAGCAGCCTTACCCCCCCGGGACTAGCGTACGAGCAGTACTTC. Encoded protein: CASSLTPPGLAYEQYF.

V and J are TRBV7-9 and TRBJ2-5, with TRBD2 matching 11 bases. This CDR3 has 15 residues. Germline loops: CDR1 SEHNR, CDR2 FQNEAQ (reference sequence). The V and J ends lost 6 bases and 4 bases, in that order; junction bases with no gene match: 7. The CDR3 is CASSELAGAGETQYF. The CDR3 nucleotides read TGTGCCAGCAGTGAACTAGCGGGGGCCGGAGAGACCCAGTACTTC. Full variable domain (missing parts from reference TRBV7-9 and TRBJ2-5): DTGVSQNPRHKITKRGQNVTFRCDPISEHNRLYWYRQTLGQGPEFLTYFQNEAQLEKSRLLSDRFSAERPKGSFSTLEIQRTEQGDSAMYLCASSELAGAGETQYFGPGTRLLVL.

In this sample, this clone turned up a few times. The V and J genes are TRBV7-9 and TRBJ2-7, with 9 bases fitting TRBD1. The CDR3 totals 14 residues. J was trimmed by 4 bases and V by 0 bases; bases with no gene match: 1. Germline CDR1 and CDR2: SEHNR and FQNEAQ (reference sequence). CDR3 in DNA: TGTGCCAGCAGCTTAGCCGACAGGGGGTACGAGCAGTACTTC. Its protein product is CASSLADRGYEQYF. The full variable domain, its missing parts supplied by reference TRBV7-9 and TRBJ2-7, is DTGVSQNPRHKITKRGQNVTFRCDPISEHNRLYWYRQTLGQGPEFLTYFQNEAQLEKSRLLSDRFSAERPKGSFSTLEIQRTEQGDSAMYLCASSLADRGYEQYFGPGTRLTVT.

In DNA, the CDR3 is TGTGCCAGCAGTGAATACAGGGGCCCTTTCTATGGCTACACCTTC. It codes for CASSEYRGPFYGYTF. This rearrangement joins TRBV25-1 to TRBJ1-2, with a possible D match to TRBD1 (6 bases). Trimming stripped 0 bases from V and 4 bases from J, with 12 bases between. Germline V gives CDR1 MGHDK, CDR2 SYGVNS. This CDR3 has 15 amino acids.

This clone has just one count. The chain links TRBV2 to TRBJ1-2; D is ambiguous. The CDR3 is 14 residues long. The V and J ends lost 7 bases and 2 bases respectively, with 14 bases between them. Germline V gene lookup returns CDR1 SNHLY and CDR2 FYNNEI. The CDR3 DNA sequence: TGTGCCAGCACTCTAAGCGCCTCCAACTATGGCTACACCTTC. Translation gives CASTLSASNYGYTF.

The chain has TRBV7-2 and TRBJ2-5; D is uncertain. The CDR3 is 14 amino acids. Germline CDR1 and CDR2: SGHTA and FQGNSA. Between the trimmed V and J ends, which lost 2 bases and 2 bases, there was a span of 9 bases. CDR3 sequence: CASSLSRRQETQYF. The CDR3 bases are TGTGCCAGCAGCTTATCTAGGAGACAAGAGACCCAGTACTTC.

This chain connects TRBV25-1 to TRBJ1-1; 7 bases are a match to TRBD1. The CDR3 runs to 16 residues. Germline loops: CDR1 MGHDK, CDR2 SYGVNS. V was pared by 5 bases and J by 3 bases, with 12 bases of the junction left unmatched. The CDR3 DNA is TGTGCCAGCAGTAAGGGACAGAACCTTCGGGACACTGAAGCTTTCTTT. This encodes CASSKGQNLRDTEAFF.

The chain links TRBV27 to TRBJ1-4; 10 nucleotides agree with TRBD1. The germline V gene has CDR1 MNHEY and CDR2 SMNVEV (reference sequence). This CDR3 is built from 15 residues. Trimming took 5 bases from V and 6 from J; bases not matched to a gene: 6. The CDR3 nucleotides are TGTGCCAGCAGTCCCCAGACAGGGGGCCATGAAAAACTGTTTTTT. Protein: CASSPQTGGHEKLFF.